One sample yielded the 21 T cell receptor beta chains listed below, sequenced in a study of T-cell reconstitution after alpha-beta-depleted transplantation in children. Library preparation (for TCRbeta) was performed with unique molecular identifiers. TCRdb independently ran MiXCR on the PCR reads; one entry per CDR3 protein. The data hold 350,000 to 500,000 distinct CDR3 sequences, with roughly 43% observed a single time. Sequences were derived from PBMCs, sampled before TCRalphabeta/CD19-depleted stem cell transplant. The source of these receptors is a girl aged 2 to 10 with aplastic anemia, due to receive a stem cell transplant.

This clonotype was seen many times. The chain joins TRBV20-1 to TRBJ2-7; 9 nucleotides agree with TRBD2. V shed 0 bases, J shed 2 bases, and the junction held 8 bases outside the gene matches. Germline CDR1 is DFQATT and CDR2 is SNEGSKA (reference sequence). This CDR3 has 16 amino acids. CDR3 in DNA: TGCAGTGCTAGAGATCCAGTAATAGCGGGAGCCTACGAGCAGTACTTC. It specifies CSARDPVIAGAYEQYF.

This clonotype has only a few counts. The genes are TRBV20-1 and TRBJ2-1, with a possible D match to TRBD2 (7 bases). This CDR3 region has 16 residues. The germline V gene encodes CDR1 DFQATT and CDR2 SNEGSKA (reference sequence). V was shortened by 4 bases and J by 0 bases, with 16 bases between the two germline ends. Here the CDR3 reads CSANGGGGSSYNEQFF. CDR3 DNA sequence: TGCAGTGCTAACGGCGGGGGCGGGAGCTCCTACAATGAGCAGTTCTTC.

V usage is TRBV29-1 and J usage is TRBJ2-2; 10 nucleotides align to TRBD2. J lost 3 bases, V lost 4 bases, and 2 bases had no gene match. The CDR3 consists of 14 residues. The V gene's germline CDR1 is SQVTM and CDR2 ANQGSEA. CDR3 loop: CSVVAGGYTGELFF. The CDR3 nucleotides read TGCAGCGTTGTAGCGGGAGGATACACCGGGGAGCTGTTTTTT.

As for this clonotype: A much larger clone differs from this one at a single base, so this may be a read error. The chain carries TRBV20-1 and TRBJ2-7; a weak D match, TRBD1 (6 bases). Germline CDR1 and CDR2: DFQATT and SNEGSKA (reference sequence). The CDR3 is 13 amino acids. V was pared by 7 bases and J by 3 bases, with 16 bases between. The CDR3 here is CSVAGTRNYEQYF. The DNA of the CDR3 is TGCAGTGTCGCCGGGACAAGGAACTACGAGCAGTACTTC.

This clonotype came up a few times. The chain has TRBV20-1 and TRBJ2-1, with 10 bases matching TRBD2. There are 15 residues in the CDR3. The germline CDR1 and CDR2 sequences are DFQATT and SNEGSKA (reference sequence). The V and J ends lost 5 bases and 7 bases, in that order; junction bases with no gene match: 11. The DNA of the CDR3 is TGCAGTGCTCGACGGACTAGCGGCATACCGAATGAGCAGTTCTTC. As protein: CSARRTSGIPNEQFF.

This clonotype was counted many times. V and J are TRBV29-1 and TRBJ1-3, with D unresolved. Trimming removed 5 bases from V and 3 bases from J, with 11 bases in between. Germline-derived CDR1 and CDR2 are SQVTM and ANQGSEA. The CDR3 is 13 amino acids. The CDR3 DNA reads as TGCAGCGTTATGACACAGCTTGGAAACACCATATATTTT. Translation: CSVMTQLGNTIYF.

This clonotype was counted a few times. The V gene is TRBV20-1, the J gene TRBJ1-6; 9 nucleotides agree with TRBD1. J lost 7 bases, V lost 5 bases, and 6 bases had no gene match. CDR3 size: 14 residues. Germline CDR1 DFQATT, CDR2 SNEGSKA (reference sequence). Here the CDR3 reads CSAPRQGVNSPLHF. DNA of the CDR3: TGCAGTGCTCCCAGACAGGGGGTCAATTCACCCCTCCACTTT.

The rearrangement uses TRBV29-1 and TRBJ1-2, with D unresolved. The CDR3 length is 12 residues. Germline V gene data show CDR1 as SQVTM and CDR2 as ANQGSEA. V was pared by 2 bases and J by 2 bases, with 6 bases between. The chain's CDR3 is CSVENTNYGYTF. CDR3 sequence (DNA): TGCAGCGTTGAAAACACCAACTATGGCTACACCTTC.

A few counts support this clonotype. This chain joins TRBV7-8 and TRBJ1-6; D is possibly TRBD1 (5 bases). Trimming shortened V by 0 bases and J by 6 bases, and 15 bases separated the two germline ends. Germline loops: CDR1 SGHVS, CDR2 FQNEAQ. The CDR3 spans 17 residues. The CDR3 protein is CASSLAHGGGRNSPLHF. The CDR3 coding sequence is TGTGCCAGCAGCTTAGCGCATGGGGGTGGGCGTAATTCACCCCTCCACTTT.

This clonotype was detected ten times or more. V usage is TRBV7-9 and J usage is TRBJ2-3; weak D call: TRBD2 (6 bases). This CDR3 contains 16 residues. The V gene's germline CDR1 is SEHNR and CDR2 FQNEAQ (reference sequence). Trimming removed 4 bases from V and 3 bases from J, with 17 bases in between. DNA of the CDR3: TGTGCCAGCAGCTCGGGGGACCCGCAGACAACAGATACGCAGTATTTT. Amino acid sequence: CASSSGDPQTTDTQYF.

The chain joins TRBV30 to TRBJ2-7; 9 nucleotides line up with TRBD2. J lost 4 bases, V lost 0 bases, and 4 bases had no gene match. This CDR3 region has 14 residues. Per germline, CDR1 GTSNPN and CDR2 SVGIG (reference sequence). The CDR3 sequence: CAWSVRLAGYEQYF. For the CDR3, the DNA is TGTGCCTGGAGTGTACGTCTAGCGGGATACGAGCAGTACTTC. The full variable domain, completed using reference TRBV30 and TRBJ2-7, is SQTIHQWPATLVQPVGSPLSLECTVEGTSNPNLYWYRQAAGRGLQLLFYSVGIGQISSEVPQNLSASRPQDRQFILSSKKLLLSDSGFYLCAWSVRLAGYEQYFGPGTRLTVT.

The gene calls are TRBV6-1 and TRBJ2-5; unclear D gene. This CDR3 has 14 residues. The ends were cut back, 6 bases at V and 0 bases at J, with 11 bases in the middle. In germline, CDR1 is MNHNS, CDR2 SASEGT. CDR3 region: CASRGMTYQETQYF. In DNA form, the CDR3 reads TGTGCCAGCAGGGGAATGACGTACCAAGAGACCCAGTACTTC.

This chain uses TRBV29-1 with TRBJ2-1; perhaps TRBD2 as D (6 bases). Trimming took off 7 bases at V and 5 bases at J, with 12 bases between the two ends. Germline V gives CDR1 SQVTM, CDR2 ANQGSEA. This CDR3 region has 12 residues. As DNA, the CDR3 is TGCAGCGGGGAGGAAGGCCACAATGAGCAGTTCTTC. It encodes CSGEEGHNEQFF.

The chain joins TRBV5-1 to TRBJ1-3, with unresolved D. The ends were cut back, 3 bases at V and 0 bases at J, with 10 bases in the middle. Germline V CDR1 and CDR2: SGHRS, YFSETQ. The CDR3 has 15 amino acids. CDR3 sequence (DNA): TGCGCCAGCAGCTCCGACGGCCGCTCTGGAAACACCATATATTTT. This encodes CASSSDGRSGNTIYF.

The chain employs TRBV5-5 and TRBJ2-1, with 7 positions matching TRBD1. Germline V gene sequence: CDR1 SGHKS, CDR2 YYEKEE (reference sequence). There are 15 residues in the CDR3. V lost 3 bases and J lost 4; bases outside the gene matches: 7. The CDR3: CASSSLPGQYNEQFF. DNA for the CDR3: TGTGCCAGCAGCTCCCTTCCGGGACAGTACAATGAGCAGTTCTTC.

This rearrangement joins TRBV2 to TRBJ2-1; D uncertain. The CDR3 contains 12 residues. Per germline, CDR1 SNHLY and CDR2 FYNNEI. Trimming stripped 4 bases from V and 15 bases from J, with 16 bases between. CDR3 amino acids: CASSVGEAYGFF. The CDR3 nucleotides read TGTGCCAGCAGTGTCGGCGAGGCCTACGGGTTCTTC.

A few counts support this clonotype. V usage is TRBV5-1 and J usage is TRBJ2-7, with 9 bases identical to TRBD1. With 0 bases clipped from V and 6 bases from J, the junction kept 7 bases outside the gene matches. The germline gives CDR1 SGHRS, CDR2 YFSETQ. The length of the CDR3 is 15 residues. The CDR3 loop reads CASSLAVGQGGEQYF. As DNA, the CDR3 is TGCGCCAGCAGCTTGGCCGTGGGACAGGGAGGCGAGCAGTACTTC.

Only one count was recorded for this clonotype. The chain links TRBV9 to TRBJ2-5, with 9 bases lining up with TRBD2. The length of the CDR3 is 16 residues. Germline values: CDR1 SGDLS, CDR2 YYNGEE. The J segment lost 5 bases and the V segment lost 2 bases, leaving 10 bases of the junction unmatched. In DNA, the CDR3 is TGTGCCAGCAGCGTCGGACTAGCGAGAGGTGTGGAGACCCAGTACTTC. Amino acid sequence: CASSVGLARGVETQYF. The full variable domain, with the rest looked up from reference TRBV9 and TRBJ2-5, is DSGVTQTPKHLITATGQRVTLRCSPRSGDLSVYWYQQSLDQGLQFLIQYYNGEERAKGNILERFSAQQFPDLHSELNLSSLELGDSALYFCASSVGLARGVETQYFGPGTRLLVL.

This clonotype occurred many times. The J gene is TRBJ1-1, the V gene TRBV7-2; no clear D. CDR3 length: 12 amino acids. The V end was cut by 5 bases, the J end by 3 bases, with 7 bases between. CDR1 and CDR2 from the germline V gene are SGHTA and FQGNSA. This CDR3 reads CASSPSYTEAFF. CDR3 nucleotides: TGTGCCAGCAGCCCTTCCTACACTGAAGCTTTCTTT.

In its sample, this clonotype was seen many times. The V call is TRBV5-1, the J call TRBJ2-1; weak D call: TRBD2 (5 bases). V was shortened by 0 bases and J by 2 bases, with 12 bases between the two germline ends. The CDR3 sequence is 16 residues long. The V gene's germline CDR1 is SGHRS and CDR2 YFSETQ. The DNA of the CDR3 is TGCGCCAGCAGCTTGGGTCGGGATCCCCCCTACAATGAGCAGTTCTTC. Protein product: CASSLGRDPPYNEQFF. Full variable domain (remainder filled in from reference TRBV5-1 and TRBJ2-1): KAGVTQTPRYLIKTRGQQVTLSCSPISGHRSVSWYQQTPGQGLQFLFEYFSETQRNKGNFPGRFSGRQFSNSRSEMNVSTLELGDSALYLCASSLGRDPPYNEQFFGPGTRLTVL.

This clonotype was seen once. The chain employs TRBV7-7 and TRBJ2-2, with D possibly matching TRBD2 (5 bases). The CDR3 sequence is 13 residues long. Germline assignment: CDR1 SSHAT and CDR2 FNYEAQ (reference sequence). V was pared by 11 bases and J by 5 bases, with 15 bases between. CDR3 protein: CAGVWERTGELFF. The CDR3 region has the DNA TGTGCCGGGGTGTGGGAGCGGACCGGGGAGCTGTTTTTT.